Shown below are 27 T cell receptor beta chains from a single sample sequenced in a study of tumor-infiltrating lymphocytes in primary liver carcinoma (dated by TCRdb to the late 2010s). For sequencing, an Illumina HiSeq 2500 was employed. A constant-region primer and ProtoScript II reverse transcriptase were used to reverse-transcribe TCRbeta-specific cDNA from approximately 550 ng total RNA. Three nested multiplex PCR rounds, following a slightly modified ARM-PCR procedure, were used to build the TCRbeta libraries. Each of the first two PCR rounds ran for about 10 cycles and used multiplex TRBV1-TRBV30 forward primers together with a Cbeta reverse primer. Starting from the raw public reads, TCRdb applied fastp trimming at Q25, assembled clones with MiXCR and retained in-frame beta chains. Each CDR3 protein gets just one entry, which takes the most common genes and DNA from the rows behind it. Recorded for this sample are fewer than 110,000 distinct CDR3 sequences; under 70% of them occurred a single time. Roughly 12% of the sample comes from the top ten.

Total RNA and DNA were co-extracted from 20-30 mg of bulk tissue with the AllPrep DNA/RNA mini kit, without cell sorting. Input material: liver tumor tissue from sampling region 2. This sample's cell subset or site label indicates: tumor region T2, inferior pole. These receptors were obtained from an older woman with primary liver carcinoma and hepatitis B virus infection.

In regard to this clonotype: Given a much more abundant clone one base away, this may be a read error. The V and J genes are TRBV12-3 or TRBV12-4 and TRBJ1-2, with D possibly TRBD1 on 5 matching bases. Trimming took off 9 bases at V and 8 bases at J, with 22 bases between the two ends. This CDR3 spans 14 amino acids. Here the CDR3 reads CARSRDGNLGGYTF. CDR3 nucleotide sequence: TGTGCCAGGAGCCGGGACGGAAACCTCGGGGGCTACACCTTC.

In its sample, this clonotype was seen many times. The V call is TRBV6-6, the J call TRBJ1-1, with TRBD1 identical over 7 bases. Per the germline V gene, CDR1 is MNHNY and CDR2 is SVGAGI (reference sequence). The CDR3 is 16 residues long. Trimming at V came to 2 bases and at J to 1 base, leaving 7 bases not matched to a gene. The CDR3 sequence: CASSYLARTGNTEAFF. The DNA for the CDR3 is TGTGCCAGCAGTTACCTTGCTAGGACAGGGAACACTGAAGCTTTCTTT.

This clonotype was counted a single time. The CDR3 ends on some other residue instead of the conserved phenylalanine or tryptophan, so this is likely a read error. The chain carries TRBV6-1 and TRBJ2-1; maybe TRBD2 (5 bases). The V gene lost 2 bases and the J gene lost 0 bases, with 11 bases spanning the gap. The CDR3 spans 16 residues. CDR1 and CDR2 (germline): MNHNS, SASEGT. CDR3 protein: CASSERTFRSYNEQFI. CDR3 nucleotide sequence: TGTGCCAGCAGTGAAAGGACTTTTCGCTCCTACAATGAGCAGTTCATC.

This clonotype was found a few times. This may arise from a read error, as a much more abundant clone is one base away. The chain couples TRBV10-1 to TRBJ2-3; TRBD2 might be the D (6 bases). The CDR3 sequence is 13 residues long. V was shortened by 9 bases and J by 1 base, with 11 bases between the two germline ends. Germline loops: CDR1 WNHNN, CDR2 SYGVQD (reference sequence). DNA for the CDR3: TGCGCCAGAACGACTAGTCGCACAGATACGCAGTATTTT. This gives the protein CARTTSRTDTQYF.

There are many counts of this clonotype. The rearrangement uses TRBV7-9 and TRBJ2-7; 9 bases fit TRBD1. CDR3 length: 14 amino acids. The trim removed 0 bases at V and 5 bases at J, leaving 2 bases unmatched. From germline, CDR1 is SEHNR and CDR2 FQNEAQ (reference sequence). The CDR3 DNA follows: TGTGCCAGCAGCTTAGCGCGGGACAGGGACGAGCAGTACTTC. Its protein is CASSLARDRDEQYF.

The chain joins TRBV7-9 to TRBJ2-5; D remains ambiguous. V gave up 4 bases and J gave up 1 base, with 13 bases separating them. This CDR3 has 15 residues. CDR1 is SEHNR and CDR2 is FQNEAQ in the germline V gene (reference sequence). The DNA for the CDR3 is TGTGCCAGCAGCTGGCTGGCGCCAGCCCAAGAGACCCAGTACTTC. Amino acids: CASSWLAPAQETQYF.

In the case of this clonotype: This may be a read error: a much more frequent sequence differs by one nucleotide. The genes are TRBV7-8 and TRBJ2-3; the D is unclear. CDR1 and CDR2 from the germline V gene are SGHVS and FQNEAQ. The CDR3 sequence is 16 residues long. V was shortened by 1 base and J by 3 bases, with 14 bases between the two germline ends. The CDR3 reads CASSLELVAGTDTQYF. CDR3 bases: TGTGCCAGCAGCTTAGAGCTAGTGGCCGGTACAGATACGCAGTATTTT.

On this clonotype itself: A much bigger clone sits one base away, suggesting this may be a read error. The CDR3 does not end in the conserved phenylalanine or tryptophan, so this is likely a read error. The V and J genes are TRBV7-9 and TRBJ1-4, with D possibly matching TRBD1 (6 bases). The CDR3 covers 17 residues. Trimming stripped 2 bases from V and 3 bases from J, with 16 bases between. Germline-derived CDR1 and CDR2 are SEHNR and FQNEAQ (reference sequence). CDR3 region: CASSLLSTGFANEKLFS. In DNA form, the CDR3 reads TGTGCCAGCAGCTTATTGAGCACAGGGTTCGCTAATGAAAAACTGTTTTCT.

In this sample, this clonotype turned up many times. The chain links TRBV6-1 to TRBJ1-1, with 7 bases identical to TRBD1. This CDR3 region has 13 residues. Trimming cost V 5 bases and J 1 base; bases outside gene matches: 1. Germline V gene sequence: CDR1 MNHNS, CDR2 SASEGT. The CDR3 nucleotides read TGTGCCAGCAGTTACAGGGGGAACACTGAAGCTTTCTTT. Amino acids: CASSYRGNTEAFF.

In regard to this clonotype: One junction end does not reproduce the germline sequence, and a read error may be involved. The chain carries TRBV11-3 and TRBJ2-5; 8 bases map to TRBD2. Germline V gene sequence: CDR1 SGHNT, CDR2 YENEEA. The CDR3 sequence is 14 residues long. CDR3 coding DNA: TGTGCTAGCAGCTTCTACCAAGCGGGGGAGAGCCAGTACTTC. It translates to CASSFYQAGESQYF.

Only one count was recorded for this clonotype. This chain uses TRBV2 with TRBJ2-2, with a tentative D call TRBD2 (6 bases). The V gene's germline CDR1 is SNHLY and CDR2 FYNNEI. This CDR3 is built from 16 residues. Trimming stripped 6 bases from V and 1 base from J, with 15 bases between. This chain's CDR3 is CASSTPISGNTGELFF. The CDR3 DNA reads as TGTGCCAGCAGCACCCCCATTAGCGGGAACACCGGGGAGCTGTTTTTT.

Worth noting for this clonotype: A much larger clone lies a single base off, so this may be a read error. The chain combines TRBV30 with TRBJ2-5; 9 positions agree with TRBD2. CDR1 is GTSNPN, CDR2 SVGIG, per germline (reference sequence). The CDR3 contains 14 residues. The CDR3 is CAWSLGLAAETLYF. Here the CDR3 DNA reads TGTGCCTGGAGCCTGGGACTAGCAGCAGAGACCCTGTACTTC.

The chain recombines TRBV23-1 with TRBJ2-2, with D tentatively TRBD1 (5 bases). TRBV23-1 is assigned to the ORF class and has an uncertain function. CDR3 length: 18 residues. Trimming removed 3 bases from V and 3 bases from J, with 20 bases in between. DNA of the CDR3: TGCGCCAGCAGTCACTACCCTCGTTGGGGCTGGTACACCGGGGAGCTGTTTTTT. This sequence encodes CASSHYPRWGWYTGELFF.

Concerning this clonotype itself: Since the CDR3 does not end with the conserved phenylalanine or tryptophan, this likely comes from a read error. The DNA is left out, because the CDR3 cannot be placed on it with certainty; the CDR3 is given as TCRdb lists it. The chain carries TRBV6-1 and TRBJ2-2. The germline gives CDR1 MNHNS, CDR2 SASEGT. Including both end residues, the CDR3 is 15 amino acids long. CDR3 residues: CASSEGDLYTGELLC.

Regarding this clonotype: At one end the junction does not follow the germline gene, possibly because of a read error. The gene calls are TRBV6-5 and TRBJ2-1, with D possibly TRBD2 on 5 matching bases. The CDR3 contains 15 residues. Germline CDR1 is MNHEY and CDR2 is SVGAGI. In DNA form, the CDR3 reads TGTGTCAGCAGTTACGGATTAGCGATGTACAATGAGCAGTTCTTC. Translation gives CVSSYGLAMYNEQFF.

This chain uses TRBV19 with TRBJ1-4; no firm D call. The CDR3 loop spans 15 amino acids. Trimming left V 7 bases short and J 0 bases short, with 12 bases between. Germline V gives CDR1 LNHDA, CDR2 SQIVND (reference sequence). CDR3 bases: TGTGCCAGTACCCGCCGGGGAGCAACTAATGAAAAACTGTTTTTT. Its translation: CASTRRGATNEKLFF.

This clonotype is judged medium-sized (0.01 to 0.1%). The chain employs TRBV29-1 and TRBJ1-1; unclear D gene. The CDR3 sequence is 12 residues long. The germline CDR1 and CDR2 sequences are SQVTM and ANQGSEA. Trimming took off 6 bases at V and 1 base at J, with 9 bases between the two ends. This CDR3 reads CSVAKSNTEAFF. In nucleotides, the CDR3 is TGCAGCGTCGCCAAGTCGAACACTGAAGCTTTCTTT.

Notes on this clonotype: At one boundary the junction diverges from the germline segment, which might be a read error. The chain couples TRBV6-6 to TRBJ2-1; D remains unclear. The CDR3 is 12 residues long. CDR1 is MNHNY, CDR2 SVGAGI, per germline (reference sequence). CDR3 residues: CASNYSGAELFF. In DNA form, the CDR3 reads TGTGCCAGCAATTACTCTGGTGCTGAGCTGTTCTTC.

This clonotype has only one observation. The chain has TRBV29-1 and TRBJ2-2, with a possible D match to TRBD1 (5 bases). The CDR3 extends over 12 amino acids. Germline V CDR1 and CDR2: SQVTM, ANQGSEA. The chain's CDR3 is CGVGWGAGELFF. DNA of the CDR3: TGCGGAGTTGGGTGGGGCGCCGGGGAGCTGTTTTTT.

This clonotype was seen repeatedly, ten times or more. This chain connects TRBV30 to TRBJ1-5; 9 positions agree with TRBD1. Trimming cost V 5 bases and J 0 bases; bases outside gene matches: 2. This CDR3 is 14 amino acids long. Germline assignment: CDR1 GTSNPN and CDR2 SVGIG (reference sequence). DNA for the CDR3: TGTGCCTGGGGACAGGGGATTAGCAATCAGCCCCAGCATTTT. This sequence encodes CAWGQGISNQPQHF.

This clonotype has only one observation. Germline and junction disagree at one end, which may indicate a read error. CDR3 region: CPNSESESSYNEQIF. The CDR3 DNA is TGTCCCAACAGTGAGTCCGAGAGCTCCTACAATGAGCAAATCTTC. V usage is TRBV10-3 and J usage is TRBJ2-1; D is undetermined. CDR3 length: 15 amino acids. The germline gives CDR1 ENHRY, CDR2 SYGVKD.

There are many counts of this clonotype. The chain couples TRBV4-1 to TRBJ2-2; D is undetermined. The CDR3 is made up of 16 amino acids. V gave up 0 bases and J gave up 0 bases, with 8 bases separating them. The germline CDR1 and CDR2 sequences are MGHRA and YSYEKL. The CDR3 protein is CASSQDQAANTGELFF. The CDR3 DNA reads TGCGCCAGCAGCCAAGATCAGGCGGCGAACACCGGGGAGCTGTTTTTT.

In its sample, this clonotype was seen many times. The chain couples TRBV28 to TRBJ1-1; D perhaps matches TRBD1 (5 bases). Trimming cost V 5 bases and J 11 bases, with 15 bases left between them. This CDR3 has 12 residues. Germline CDR1 reads MDHEN; CDR2 reads SYDVKM. Here the CDR3 DNA reads TGTGCCAGCAGTCTCCTAGGGACGGGCGCTTTCTTT. It specifies CASSLLGTGAFF.

This clonotype was picked up many times. The chain couples TRBV29-1 to TRBJ1-2; D is possibly TRBD1 (5 bases). V was shortened by 4 bases and J by 6 bases, with 12 bases between the two germline ends. The CDR3 length is 12 residues. The germline gives CDR1 SQVTM, CDR2 ANQGSEA. The CDR3, as DNA: TGCAGCGTTGGGCGTACAGGAGATGGCTACACCTTC. This encodes CSVGRTGDGYTF.

Points on this clonotype: It is likely a read error, because the conserved phenylalanine at the end of the CDR3 is missing. V gene TRBV4-1 combines with J gene TRBJ2-4; the D call may be TRBD1 or TRBD2 (5 bases each). The CDR3 is 15 amino acids. Trimming pared 5 bases from V and 8 bases from J, leaving 19 bases between. The V gene's germline CDR1 is MGHRA and CDR2 YSYEKL. CDR3: CASSTRVGPKDIQYL. CDR3 DNA sequence: TGCGCCAGCAGCACACGGGTGGGACCGAAGGACATTCAGTACCTC.

The chain uses TRBV11-2 and TRBJ2-1; TRBD2 agrees at 9 bases. Trimming cost V 1 base and J 15 bases; bases outside gene matches: 13. Germline CDR1 is SGHAT and CDR2 is FQNNGV. The CDR3 length is 15 residues. The chain's CDR3 is CASSLVGGRENEWFF. The CDR3 nucleotides read TGTGCCAGCAGCTTAGTGGGCGGGAGGGAAAATGAGTGGTTCTTC.

With respect to this clonotype: One end of the junction fails to match germline, which may point to a read error. This chain joins TRBV28 and TRBJ2-7; D possibly matches TRBD1 or TRBD2 (5 bases each). The CDR3 loop spans 15 amino acids. CDR1 and CDR2 (germline): MDHEN, SYDVKM. CDR3 residues: CVSTFSTGLGYEQYF. The CDR3 nucleotides read TGTGTCAGCACCTTCTCCACGGGGCTAGGCTACGAGCAGTACTTC.